What follows are 18 T cell receptor beta chains derived from one specimen sequenced in a study of blood T cell repertoires in COVID-19. Only in-frame clones appear in the TCRdb table, and some are missing; sequencing was by immunoSEQ multiplex PCR. The sample lists 150,000 to 200,000 clones, 65% to 85% occurring once. The sequencing sample was made of peripheral blood. These TCRs come from a woman in her thirties with acute or convalescent COVID-19.

The CDR3 sequence is CASNDRGSLLSGANVLTF. CDR3 DNA: TGTGCCAGCAATGACAGGGGGTCTCTTCTCTCTGGGGCCAACGTCCTGACTTTC. The chain joins TRBV28 to TRBJ2-6; 9 bases are a match to TRBD1. The ends lost 7 bases at V and 0 bases at J; junction bases unmatched: 10. This CDR3 region has 18 residues. CDR1 and CDR2 from the germline V gene are MDHEN and SYDVKM.

The J gene is TRBJ1-2, the V gene TRBV9; D is unresolved. Trimming removed 0 bases from V and 2 bases from J, with 5 bases in between. The CDR3 is 13 residues long. CDR1 and CDR2 (germline): SGDLS, YYNGEE. The CDR3 here is CASSVDRNYGYTF. The CDR3 coding sequence is TGTGCCAGCAGCGTAGACAGAAACTATGGCTACACCTTC.

The chain couples TRBV27 to TRBJ1-5; D call uncertain. CDR1 and CDR2 from the germline V gene are MNHEY and SMNVEV (reference sequence). The germline V and J ends were trimmed by 6 bases and 2 bases, with 11 bases remaining between them. The CDR3 loop spans 14 amino acids. The DNA of the CDR3 is TGTGCCAGCAGCCTATATAGCGGCAATCAGCCCCAGCATTTT. Translated: CASSLYSGNQPQHF.

The V and J genes are TRBV12-3 or TRBV12-4 and TRBJ1-1; D not certain. V was shortened by 1 base and J by 1 base, with 4 bases between the two germline ends. The CDR3 covers 13 residues. The CDR3 DNA reads as TGTGCCAGCAGTTTAGTTCAGAACACTGAAGCTTTCTTT. Translation: CASSLVQNTEAFF.

This sequence joins TRBV19 and TRBJ1-1; possibly TRBD1 for D (5 bases). The CDR3 has 13 residues. V lost 7 bases and J lost 4, with 13 bases in between. From germline, CDR1 is LNHDA and CDR2 SQIVND (reference sequence). DNA of the CDR3: TGTGCCAGTAATCAGGGTAAAGGCACTGAAGCTTTCTTT. This sequence encodes CASNQGKGTEAFF.

Here the CDR3 DNA reads TGCGCCAGCAGCCAAGCTAGGACAGGATTCTACGAGCAGTACTTC. It specifies CASSQARTGFYEQYF. The genes are TRBV4-3 and TRBJ2-7; TRBD1 agrees at 7 bases. This CDR3 comprises 15 residues. The V gene's germline CDR1 is LGHNA and CDR2 YSLEER. With V trimmed by 1 base and J by 3 bases, 6 bases remained unmatched.

This chain uses TRBV15 with TRBJ1-1; D gene unclear. Germline V gives CDR1 LNHNV, CDR2 YYDKDF (reference sequence). V dropped 0 bases and J dropped 4 bases, with 9 bases sitting between them. The CDR3 is 14 residues long. CDR3 loop: CATSREGRGTEAFF. Written as DNA, the CDR3 is TGTGCCACCAGCAGAGAAGGCAGAGGCACTGAAGCTTTCTTT. Based on the CDR3 plus reference TRBV15 and TRBJ1-1, the full variable domain is DAMVIQNPRYQVTQFGKPVTLSCSQTLNHNVMYWYQQKSSQAPKLLFHYYDKDFNNEADTPDNFQSRRPNTSFCFLDIRSPGLGDTAMYLCATSREGRGTEAFFGQGTRLTVV.

The chain employs TRBV19 and TRBJ1-5; tentative D call: TRBD1 (5 bases). The CDR3 has 14 residues. The V gene's germline CDR1 is LNHDA and CDR2 SQIVND (reference sequence). The V end was cut by 5 bases, the J end by 4 bases, with 12 bases between. This CDR3 reads CASSQTVINQPQHF. The CDR3 DNA reads as TGTGCCAGTAGTCAGACAGTTATTAATCAGCCCCAGCATTTT.

The V call is TRBV28, the J call TRBJ1-2, with TRBD1 matching over 8 bases. There are 14 residues in the CDR3. Losses at the gene ends were 5 bases for V and 7 bases for J; bases not matched to a gene: 9. Germline V CDR1 and CDR2: MDHEN, SYDVKM. In DNA form, the CDR3 reads TGTGCCAGCAGTCCCCCCGGACAGGGACCTGGCTACACCTTC. This gives the protein CASSPPGQGPGYTF.

The CDR3 here is CASSQAASSYNEQFF. The CDR3 coding sequence is TGTGCCAGCAGCCAAGCGGCTAGTTCCTACAATGAGCAGTTCTTC. The chain is built from TRBV4-2 and TRBJ2-1; no clear D. V was clipped by 1 base and J by 1 base, with 8 bases between them. The CDR3 covers 15 residues. Germline CDR1 LGHNA, CDR2 YNFKEQ.

This sequence joins TRBV5-1 and TRBJ1-1, with D perhaps TRBD1 (5 bases). The CDR3 has 14 amino acids. CDR1 is SGHRS, CDR2 YFSETQ, per germline. V was cut by 3 bases and J by 7 bases, with 16 bases left in between. The CDR3 region is CASSSVGGADEAFF. The CDR3 nucleotides are TGCGCCAGCAGCTCGGTGGGCGGGGCGGATGAAGCTTTCTTT.

The V call is TRBV20-1, the J call TRBJ1-2; tentative D call: TRBD1 (5 bases). The CDR3 extends over 11 amino acids. The V end was cut by 4 bases, the J end by 7 bases, with 10 bases between. The V gene's germline CDR1 is DFQATT and CDR2 SNEGSKA (reference sequence). The CDR3 region is CSATREAGYTF. CDR3 coding DNA: TGCAGTGCTACCAGGGAGGCTGGCTACACCTTC.

This clone is a singleton in its sample. This chain connects TRBV15 to TRBJ2-5; 8 bases are shared with TRBD2. This CDR3 contains 15 residues. The trim removed 5 bases at V and 5 bases at J, leaving 10 bases unmatched. Germline CDR1 is LNHNV and CDR2 is YYDKDF (reference sequence). Here the CDR3 DNA reads TGTGCCACCAGCTCGCCGGCTTCTAGCGGGGAGACCCAGTACTTC. It is translated as CATSSPASSGETQYF.

This sequence joins TRBV20-1 and TRBJ2-7; possible D gene TRBD1, 6 bases. There are 11 residues in the CDR3. Trimming took 4 bases from V and 4 from J, leaving 8 bases between them. Looked up from germline, CDR1 is DFQATT and CDR2 is SNEGSKA (reference sequence). The CDR3 spells CSAITGYEQYF. CDR3 DNA sequence: TGCAGTGCTATAACAGGGTACGAGCAGTACTTC.

The chain uses TRBV30 and TRBJ2-5; 8 nucleotides align to TRBD2. Germline CDR1 reads GTSNPN; CDR2 reads SVGIG (reference sequence). CDR3 length: 14 residues. Germline trimming cut 0 bases from V and 5 bases from J; bases unmatched to any gene: 5. CDR3 bases: TGTGCCTGGAGTGTGGGCGGGGGGTTGGAGACCCAGTACTTC. It encodes CAWSVGGGLETQYF.

The chain couples TRBV5-8 to TRBJ1-2, with D uncertain. Deletions cut 0 bases from V and 4 bases from J, with 10 bases between. Germline CDR1 SGHTS, CDR2 YDEGEE. The CDR3 sequence is 14 residues long. The CDR3 sequence is CASSLEQFAYGYTF. CDR3 DNA: TGTGCCAGCAGCTTGGAACAGTTTGCCTATGGCTACACCTTC.

The chain recombines TRBV7-9 with TRBJ2-1; the match to TRBD2 covers 7 bases. Germline CDR1 and CDR2: SEHNR and FQNEAQ (reference sequence). The CDR3 has 16 residues. Germline trimming cut 1 base from V and 5 bases from J; bases unmatched to any gene: 8. The CDR3 loop reads CASSLGGASGDNEQFF. The CDR3 region has the DNA TGTGCCAGCAGCTTAGGGGGTGCTAGCGGCGACAATGAGCAGTTCTTC.

This chain joins TRBV19 and TRBJ1-2; 7 bases align to TRBD1. This CDR3 region has 15 residues. The germline V gene has CDR1 LNHDA and CDR2 SQIVND (reference sequence). Trimming cost V 1 base and J 4 bases; bases outside gene matches: 6. The CDR3 nucleotides are TGTGCCAGTAGTATAGGGACCTGGACAGGCTATGGCTACACCTTC. It encodes CASSIGTWTGYGYTF. The whole variable domain, remainder taken from reference TRBV19 and TRBJ1-2, is DGGITQSPKYLFRKEGQNVTLSCEQNLNHDAMYWYRQDPGQGLRLIYYSQIVNDFQKGDIAEGYSVSREKKESFPLTVTSAQKNPTAFYLCASSIGTWTGYGYTFGSGTRLTVV.